The sequence of this T cell receptor beta chain was determined in a study of Graves' ophthalmopathy and Graves' hyperthyroidism. Background on the study: Where ophthalmopathy was absent within 18 months of follow-up, hyperthyroidism was stable. Findings of the study overall: Ophthalmopathy and stable hyperthyroidism were discriminated by a 13-signature model, with about 91% sensitivity and 81.08% specificity. Blood also carried most expanded thyroid clonotypes exceeding 0.001 frequency.

Amplifying from RNA transcripts, the study obtained TCR beta CDR3 regions. RT-PCR in the first round used HTBI primers; a second-round multiplex PCR followed. A single record per CDR3 protein comes from TCRdb applying MiXCR to the multiplex PCR reads. The sample carries 900,000 to 1,200,000 distinct CDR3 sequences, about 36% recorded once. No donor had other autoimmune disease, uncontrolled infection, pregnancy or lactation. Trimming took 3 bases from V and 4 from J, leaving 18 bases between them. The CDR3 covers 15 residues. Germline-derived CDR1 and CDR2 are DFQATT and SNEGSKA (reference sequence). This clonotype came up many times. Its antigen is not known.

The chain links TRBV20-1 to TRBJ2-5; possibly TRBD1 or TRBD2 for D (5 bases each). The TCR was taken from an adult man with Graves' hyperthyroidism. The sample comprised peripheral blood or thyroid tissue (not recorded which). Here the CDR3 reads CSASAPGPGGETQYF. CDR3 DNA: TGCAGTGCTAGTGCCCCGGGGCCCGGTGGAGAGACCCAGTACTTC.